This TCR beta chain was captured in a study of regulatory T cells in long-lasting Graves disease. This clonotype showed up just a few times. Arm-PCR of CDR3 regions with iRepertoire HTBI primers generated TCR beta libraries. TCRdb analysed the multiplex PCR reads with MiXCR anew, one entry per CDR3 protein. The sample holds around 450,000 distinct CDR3 sequences; about 22% are singletons and the top ten take 7% to 9%. Time point in this sample: persistent/refractory GD, antithyroid drugs over 5 years with positive TRAb. With RNA extracted from PBMCs as input, the TCR library was made. Patients with Graves' disease were diagnosed by American Thyroid Association guidelines. Each patient gave around 9.7 milliliters of EDTA-anticoagulated peripheral blood. The material sequenced was peripheral blood mononuclear cells (PBMCs), taken when the disease was refractory, from a patient treated with antithyroid drugs. The TCR sequence derives from a female donor with Graves disease.

The CDR3 loop is CASSLASGRGELETQYF. The CDR3, as DNA: TGTGCCAGCAGCTTAGCCAGCGGGAGGGGTGAATTGGAGACCCAGTACTTC. The genes are TRBV7-2 and TRBJ2-5; 10 bases align to TRBD2. The V gene end was trimmed by 0 bases and the J gene end by 5 bases; junction bases not matched to a gene: 9. This CDR3 region has 17 residues. Germline CDR1 SGHTA, CDR2 FQGNSA.